The clone carrying this TCR beta chain showed up just a few times. Its target is unknown. The data were taken from a study of identical twins. Study results and limitations: High-abundance cord blood beta clonotypes had fewer insertions; memory repertoires showed none.

TCRdb ran MiXCR on the 5' RACE reads and lists one entry per CDR3 protein. The sample includes under 300,000 distinct CDR3 sequences, about 8.3% of them seen just once. V was pared by 3 bases and J by 5 bases, with 10 bases between. Germline CDR1 WSHSY, CDR2 SAAADI. This CDR3 has 13 residues. This sample also appeared in a second study, on yellow fever vaccine responses in identical twins.

The V and J genes are TRBV10-2 and TRBJ2-5; no definite D call. Input material: CD8+ T cells sorted from blood. The receptor was isolated from a woman aged 18-30 years in good health. CDR3 sequence (DNA): TGCGCCAGCAGTGACATTAACGAGGAGACCCAGTACTTC. Translation gives CASSDINEETQYF.